Reported below is one T cell receptor beta chain. This sample stems from a study of human T cells and chemical hapten exposure. Background on the study: Patch tests applied 0.01% DPC to the upper back and were scored after 6 days.

A single record per CDR3 protein comes from TCRdb applying MiXCR to the RACE reads. The profile shows roughly 120,000 distinct CDR3 sequences, about 12% of them singletons. The CDR3 sequence is 14 residues long. Germline CDR1 is MDHEN and CDR2 is SYDVKM. Losses at the gene ends were 6 bases for V and 8 bases for J; bases not matched to a gene: 10. Sample time point: patch test 1, 2 weeks after DPC sensitization. Treatment in this sample: therapeutic diphenylcyclopropenone sensitization with weekly scalp DPC. The study drew its donors from alopecia patients who were 18 to 70 years old and suitable for DPC.

J is TRBJ1-2 and V is TRBV28; 9 bases match TRBD1. The sequence came from a woman between 45 and 60 years old with alopecia areata. Some clones in this sample may be carry-over from other donors' samples. The input for sequencing was whole blood, taken in connection with sensitization to the hapten diphenylcyclopropenone (DPC). DNA for the CDR3: TGTGCCAGCAGCGCGGGGGACAGGGCGGCGGGCTACACCTTC. It codes for CASSAGDRAAGYTF.